These 25 T cell receptor beta chains originate from one sample sequenced in a study of T cells in Graves' hyperthyroidism and ophthalmopathy. RNA transcripts were the template for amplifying TCR beta CDR3 regions. The HTBI primer set served for first-round RT-PCR of the TCR CDR3. MiXCR was run by TCRdb on the multiplex PCR reads, yielding one entry per CDR3 protein. Seen here are under 400,000 distinct CDR3 sequences, roughly 15% observed once, and the top ten hold roughly 19%. The sample taken for sequencing was blood. The receptors originated from a woman in her sixties with Graves' ophthalmopathy.

The chain combines TRBV5-8 with TRBJ2-1, with 10 positions matching TRBD1. V lost 4 bases to trimming and J lost 3 bases; unmatched junction nucleotides: 4. Germline V lookup: CDR1 SGHTS, CDR2 YDEGEE. This CDR3 comprises 15 residues. In nucleotides, the CDR3 is TGTGCCAGCAGCACCCGGACAGGGGGCTACAATGAGCAGTTCTTC. Protein product: CASSTRTGGYNEQFF. The variable domain in full, with the rest retrieved from reference TRBV5-8 and TRBJ2-1, is EAGVTQSPTHLIKTRGQQATLRCSPISGHTSVYWYQQALGLGLQFLLWYDEGEERNRGNFPPRFSGRQFPNYSSELNVNALELEDSALYLCASSTRTGGYNEQFFGPGTRLTVL.

V usage is TRBV7-9 and J usage is TRBJ2-1, with D perhaps matching TRBD2 (6 bases). Germline CDR1 SEHNR, CDR2 FQNEAQ (reference sequence). The CDR3 is 17 residues long. Trimming removed 1 base from V and 9 bases from J, with 22 bases in between. The CDR3, as DNA: TGTGCCAGCAGCTTAGGGTGGGAGGACGGCGGTACTGGTGAGCAGTTCTTC. Its protein is CASSLGWEDGGTGEQFF.

This clonotype has more than one count but fewer than ten. The chain is built from TRBV27 and TRBJ2-1, with D possibly TRBD2 on 6 matching bases. This CDR3 is 16 amino acids long. Per germline, CDR1 MNHEY and CDR2 SMNVEV (reference sequence). Trimming cost V 7 bases and J 2 bases, with 18 bases left between them. CDR3 sequence (DNA): TGTGCCAGCATCAAAGGGACTCCCGGGACCTACAATGAGCAGTTCTTC. Its translation is CASIKGTPGTYNEQFF.

This clonotype showed up many times. This rearrangement joins TRBV11-2 to TRBJ2-1, with 9 bases matching TRBD2. V was pared by 5 bases and J by 9 bases, with 5 bases of the junction left unmatched. The germline V gene has CDR1 SGHAT and CDR2 FQNNGV. The CDR3 totals 13 residues. CDR3 nucleotide sequence: TGTGCCAGCAGCCGCGGGGGGGGTGGTGAGCAGTTCTTC. Its protein is CASSRGGGGEQFF.

The J gene is TRBJ1-2, the V gene TRBV28; D perhaps matches TRBD1 (6 bases). Looked up from germline, CDR1 is MDHEN and CDR2 is SYDVKM. Trimming cost V 1 base and J 6 bases, with 18 bases left between them. CDR3 length: 16 amino acids. This CDR3 reads CASSLSVQIDRHGYTF. DNA of the CDR3: TGTGCCAGCAGTTTATCCGTACAAATCGACAGGCATGGCTACACCTTC.

This clonotype came up many times. The J gene is TRBJ2-5, the V gene TRBV6-1; no clear D gene. The CDR3 runs to 13 residues. Germline-derived CDR1 and CDR2 are MNHNS and SASEGT. Trimming left V 4 bases short and J 5 bases short, with 11 bases between. The CDR3 loop reads CASSVGQQETQYF. The CDR3 bases are TGTGCCAGCAGTGTAGGGCAGCAGGAGACCCAGTACTTC.

Of note for this clonotype: Germline is not matched at one junction end, which may reflect a read error. V usage is TRBV7-8 and J usage is TRBJ2-2; 7 bases are shared with TRBD2. The V gene's germline CDR1 is SGHVS and CDR2 FQNEAQ. The CDR3 is 17 residues long. Written as DNA, the CDR3 is TGTGCCGGCAGCTTAGCGCGTGGCGGGAGAGGTACCGGGGAGCTGTTTTTT. This sequence encodes CAGSLARGGRGTGELFF.

This clonotype was seen once. The rearrangement joins TRBV9 to TRBJ2-2; 7 bases line up with TRBD1. CDR1 and CDR2 (germline): SGDLS, YYNGEE. This CDR3 spans 16 amino acids. Trimming cost V 0 bases and J 0 bases; bases outside gene matches: 2. CDR3 sequence: CASSVGGGANTGELFF. The CDR3 nucleotides are TGTGCCAGCAGCGTAGGAGGGGGCGCGAACACCGGGGAGCTGTTTTTT. Full variable domain (remainder filled in from reference TRBV9 and TRBJ2-2): DSGVTQTPKHLITATGQRVTLRCSPRSGDLSVYWYQQSLDQGLQFLIQYYNGEERAKGNILERFSAQQFPDLHSELNLSSLELGDSALYFCASSVGGGANTGELFFGEGSRLTVL.

This clonotype appeared many times. The chain combines TRBV3-1 with TRBJ1-2, with 9 bases that match TRBD1. Germline loops: CDR1 LGHDT, CDR2 YNNKEL (reference sequence). Trimming took 6 bases from V and 2 from J; bases not matched to a gene: 4. The CDR3 runs 14 residues. In DNA form, the CDR3 reads TGTGCCAGCAGTTACAGGGGGCGAAACTATGGCTACACCTTC. This codes for CASSYRGRNYGYTF.

This clonotype was counted between two and nine times. The V gene is TRBV18, the J gene TRBJ1-1; D is unclear. The V end lost 3 bases, the J end lost 1 base, and 9 bases lay between the germline ends. The CDR3 sequence is 14 residues long. Germline V gives CDR1 KGHSH, CDR2 LQKENI. The CDR3 reads CASSPITGNTEAFF. The DNA for the CDR3 is TGTGCCAGCTCACCGATCACGGGGAACACTGAAGCTTTCTTT.

This clonotype came up a few times. The rearrangement joins TRBV28 to TRBJ1-4, with unresolved D. The germline CDR1 and CDR2 sequences are MDHEN and SYDVKM. The CDR3 contains 15 residues. V was pared by 2 bases and J by 8 bases, with 15 bases between. CDR3 in DNA: TGTGCCAGCAGTTTAATGGGTGGATCAACCGAAAAACTGTTTTTT. Its translation: CASSLMGGSTEKLFF.

At least ten counts were recorded for this clonotype. DNA for the CDR3: TGTGCCAGCAGCTTAACGCCGGGACAGGGAAACACCGGGGAGCTGTTTTTT. Protein product: CASSLTPGQGNTGELFF. The chain employs TRBV7-3 and TRBJ2-2; TRBD1 matches 9 bases. J lost 2 bases, V lost 0 bases, and 4 bases had no gene match. The CDR3 contains 17 residues. Per the germline V gene, CDR1 is SGHTA and CDR2 is FQGTGA.

The rearrangement links TRBV29-1 to TRBJ2-3, with TRBD2 as a possible D gene (6 bases). CDR1 and CDR2 (germline): SQVTM, ANQGSEA. V was pared by 5 bases and J by 5 bases, with 14 bases between. The CDR3 is made up of 13 amino acids. In DNA form, the CDR3 reads TGCAGCGTTCGGGGACTCTCGGTAGATACGCAGTATTTT. This sequence encodes CSVRGLSVDTQYF.

The rearrangement uses TRBV5-1 and TRBJ2-7, with D possibly TRBD1 on 5 matching bases. The CDR3 contains 14 residues. Between the trimmed V and J ends, which lost 0 bases and 7 bases, there was a span of 14 bases. In germline, CDR1 is SGHRS, CDR2 YFSETQ. CDR3 sequence: CASSLGQSIREQYF. CDR3 nucleotide sequence: TGCGCCAGCAGCTTGGGACAGTCCATCCGGGAGCAGTACTTC.

The sample holds a few counts of this clonotype. The V gene is TRBV7-9, the J gene TRBJ1-1, with D tentatively TRBD1 (5 bases). The V and J ends lost 3 bases and 3 bases respectively, with 11 bases between them. From germline, CDR1 is SEHNR and CDR2 FQNEAQ (reference sequence). The CDR3 totals 14 residues. Written as DNA, the CDR3 is TGTGCCAGCAGCTTTGGGGGAGTGGACACTGAAGCTTTCTTT. Translating gives CASSFGGVDTEAFF. The full variable domain, rest sourced from reference TRBV7-9 and TRBJ1-1, is DTGVSQNPRHKITKRGQNVTFRCDPISEHNRLYWYRQTLGQGPEFLTYFQNEAQLEKSRLLSDRFSAERPKGSFSTLEIQRTEQGDSAMYLCASSFGGVDTEAFFGQGTRLTVV.

This clonotype was recorded a few times. The CDR3 region is CAISESRETQYF. The CDR3 coding sequence is TGTGCCATCAGTGAGTCCAGAGAGACCCAGTACTTC. The V gene is TRBV10-3, the J gene TRBJ2-5; D unresolved. Trimming removed 0 bases from V and 4 bases from J, with 3 bases in between. This CDR3 region has 12 residues. From germline, CDR1 is ENHRY and CDR2 SYGVKD.

Concerning this clonotype itself: Possible read error: a much larger clone is one base away. The V gene is TRBV29-1, the J gene TRBJ2-7, with 9 nucleotides matching TRBD2. Germline CDR1 reads SQVTM; CDR2 reads ANQGSEA. This CDR3 contains 14 residues. CDR3 amino acids: CSVAPGLADYEQCF. In DNA, the CDR3 is TGCAGCGTAGCTCCGGGACTAGCTGACTACGAGCAGTGCTTC.

V is TRBV15 and J is TRBJ1-1, with 7 bases fitting TRBD1. The CDR3 length is 15 residues. The germline V gene encodes CDR1 LNHNV and CDR2 YYDKDF (reference sequence). The V and J ends lost 1 base and 5 bases, in that order; junction bases with no gene match: 7. The CDR3 region has the DNA TGTGCCACCAGCAGAGTCGAGGGGGCGAGAACTGAAGCTTTCTTT. Its protein product is CATSRVEGARTEAFF.

This sequence joins TRBV20-1 and TRBJ2-1; 7 bases align to TRBD2. The length of the CDR3 is 15 residues. Germline V CDR1 and CDR2: DFQATT, SNEGSKA (reference sequence). V dropped 0 bases and J dropped 9; count of bases not matched to a gene: 11. In DNA form, the CDR3 reads TGCAGTGCTAGAGATGGGGCGGGAGAAGTGGGTGAGCAGTTCTTC. Amino acids: CSARDGAGEVGEQFF.

At least ten counts were recorded for this clonotype. The chain has TRBV7-9 and TRBJ2-3; D uncertain. This CDR3 spans 15 amino acids. The V end was cut by 0 bases, the J end by 4 bases, with 11 bases between. CDR1 and CDR2 (germline): SEHNR, FQNEAQ (reference sequence). CDR3 in DNA: TGTGCCAGCAGCTTAGCTAGTGGCAGGCCAGATACGCAGTATTTT. Amino acid sequence: CASSLASGRPDTQYF.

This clonotype has a handful of counts. The chain has TRBV28 and TRBJ2-5; D gene ambiguous. The CDR3 loop spans 15 amino acids. Trimming took off 4 bases at V and 4 bases at J, with 16 bases between the two ends. CDR1 and CDR2 (germline): MDHEN, SYDVKM. This chain's CDR3 is CASSSETEKRETQYF. The CDR3 bases are TGTGCCAGCAGTTCCGAGACGGAAAAGCGAGAGACCCAGTACTTC. Combining the CDR3 with reference TRBV28 and TRBJ2-5 gives the whole variable domain DVKVTQSSRYLVKRTGEKVFLECVQDMDHENMFWYRQDPGLGLRLIYFSYDVKMKEKGDIPEGYSVSREKKERFSLILESASTNQTSMYLCASSSETEKRETQYFGPGTRLLVL.

This clonotype was picked up a small number of times. This sequence joins TRBV5-1 and TRBJ2-5; TRBD2 aligns across 7 bases. With V trimmed by 0 bases and J by 5 bases, 7 bases remained unmatched. From germline, CDR1 is SGHRS and CDR2 YFSETQ. There are 15 residues in the CDR3. CDR3 sequence reads: CASSLDTGRTETQYF. The CDR3 bases are TGCGCCAGCAGCTTGGATACCGGGAGGACGGAGACCCAGTACTTC.

V gene TRBV19 combines with J gene TRBJ2-6; the D call may be TRBD1 or TRBD2 (5 bases each). This CDR3 has 16 residues. Trimming took off 4 bases at V and 3 bases at J, with 13 bases between the two ends. The V gene's germline CDR1 is LNHDA and CDR2 SQIVND (reference sequence). The CDR3 nucleotides read TGTGCCAGTAGTAGATTGAGGGGAAGTGGGGCCAACGTCCTGACTTTC. It specifies CASSRLRGSGANVLTF.

The J gene is TRBJ2-1, the V gene TRBV29-1; TRBD1 agrees at 10 bases. Looked up from germline, CDR1 is SQVTM and CDR2 is ANQGSEA. The CDR3 contains 13 residues. Trimming at V came to 2 bases and at J to 7 bases, leaving 2 bases not matched to a gene. Here the CDR3 reads CSVERTGGNEQFF. The DNA for the CDR3 is TGCAGCGTTGAAAGGACAGGGGGAAATGAGCAGTTCTTC.

J is TRBJ2-3 and V is TRBV2; the match to TRBD2 covers 8 bases. In germline, CDR1 is SNHLY, CDR2 FYNNEI. V lost 5 bases to trimming and J lost 4 bases; unmatched junction nucleotides: 11. The CDR3 is made up of 16 amino acids. The CDR3: CASSSRLAGRADTQYF. CDR3 sequence (DNA): TGTGCCAGCAGTTCAAGACTAGCCGGGAGGGCAGATACGCAGTATTTT. The full variable domain, with the rest looked up from reference TRBV2 and TRBJ2-3, is EPEVTQTPSHQVTQMGQEVILRCVPISNHLYFYWYRQILGQKVEFLVSFYNNEISEKSEIFDDQFSVERPDGSNFTLKIRSTKLEDSAMYFCASSSRLAGRADTQYFGPGTRLTVL.